A selection of T cell receptor beta chains follows, all from one sample in a study of T cells in Graves' hyperthyroidism and ophthalmopathy. MiXCR, applied by TCRdb to the multiplex PCR reads, yields one record per CDR3 protein. The data hold a few hundred thousand distinct CDR3 sequences, with approximately 14% observed a single time. Sequenced input: blood. These receptors all come from a woman aged 25 to 45 with Graves' hyperthyroidism. The CDR3 runs from the conserved cysteine through the conserved F or W. The D gene is left open where the match is weak. Rows give clone size only sometimes, using once, few, many, or a class for an expanded clone.

j_call v_call cdr3_length clone_size d_call cdr3_aa cdr3_nt
TRBJ1-4 TRBV4-2 15 once - CASSQGVGESEKLFF TGTGCCAGCAGCCAAGGGGTGGGGGAATCTGAAAAACTGTTTTTT
TRBJ2-1 TRBV6-1 13 many - CASSISQGNEQFF TGTGCCAGCAGTATATCGCAGGGTAATGAGCAGTTCTTC
TRBJ2-3 TRBV11-2 16 few TRBD1 CASSTTSRGPTDTQYF TGTGCCAGTAGTACCACAAGCAGGGGGCCCACAGATACGCAGTATTTT
TRBJ2-3 TRBV20-1 14 many - CSARDPVFADTQYF TGCAGTGCTAGAGACCCCGTTTTTGCAGATACGCAGTATTTT
TRBJ2-1 TRBV10-1 16 many TRBD2 CASSEIGTSGRNEQFF TGCGCCAGCAGTGAGATAGGGACTAGCGGGAGGAATGAGCAGTTCTTC
TRBJ2-2 TRBV11-2 13 many - CASSPSERGELFF TGTGCCAGCAGCCCTTCGGAGCGCGGGGAGCTGTTTTTT
TRBJ1-1 TRBV28 12 - - CASSLFGREALF TGTGCCAGCAGTTTATTCGGCAGAGAAGCTCTCTTT
TRBJ1-1 TRBV7-2 15 many - CASSLVAGMNTEAFF TGTGCCAGCAGCTTAGTTGCAGGCATGAACACTGAAGCTTTCTTT
TRBJ2-7 TRBV3-1 11 many - CASSQEREQYF TGTGCCAGCAGCCAAGAACGCGAGCAGTACTTC
TRBJ1-1 TRBV9 16 - - CASSVGGKIMNTEAFF TGTGCCAGCAGCGTGGGGGGTAAGATTATGAACACTGAAGCTTTCTTT
TRBJ2-1 TRBV28 16 - - CASSPTGAGTYDEQFF TGTGCCAGCAGTCCCACCGGGGCAGGAACATACGATGAGCAGTTCTTC
TRBJ2-1 TRBV27 18 few - CASSLSMRRVSSYNEQFF TGTGCCAGCAGTTTATCGATGAGAAGGGTTAGCTCCTACAATGAGCAGTTCTTC
TRBJ1-3 TRBV4-1 14 - - CASSQVTGGNTIYF TGCGCCAGCAGCCAAGTTACAGGGGGAAACACCATATATTTT
TRBJ1-5 TRBV12-3/TRBV12-4 15 many TRBD1 CASSRDRDSNQPQHF TGTGCCAGCAGCCGGGACAGGGATAGCAATCAGCCCCAGCATTTT
TRBJ2-5 TRBV30 13 - - CACTGQTQETQYF TGTGCCTGTACGGGACAAACCCAAGAGACCCAGTACTTC
TRBJ1-4 TRBV6-1 14 few - CASRAGTSNEKLFF TGTGCCAGCAGGGCAGGAACCTCTAATGAAAAACTGTTTTTT
TRBJ2-4 TRBV7-6 12 - - CASSADKNIQYF TGTGCCAGCAGCGCAGACAAAAACATTCAGTACTTC
TRBJ2-3 TRBV4-1 16 - TRBD2 CASSQDWAGGLDTQYF TGCGCCAGCAGCCAAGACTGGGCGGGAGGCCTAGATACGCAGTATTTT
TRBJ2-1 TRBV7-6 16 many TRBD2 CASSLRAGDFGNEQFF TGTGCCAGCAGCTTACGAGCGGGAGATTTCGGCAATGAGCAGTTCTTC
TRBJ2-1 TRBV6-2/TRBV6-3 14 - TRBD2 CASTGTSGYNEQFF TGTGCCAGTACGGGGACTAGCGGATACAATGAGCAGTTCTTC
TRBJ2-7 TRBV2 14 many - CASSSGVAPYEQYF TGTGCCAGCAGTTCAGGGGTCGCCCCCTACGAGCAGTACTTC
TRBJ2-3 TRBV6-1 16 many TRBD2 CASSSPRREGTDTQYF TGTGCCAGCAGTTCCCCACGGCGGGAGGGAACAGATACGCAGTATTTT
TRBJ2-5 TRBV27 15 - TRBD1 CASRSVLQGPGTQYF TGTGCCAGCAGATCAGTTTTACAGGGGCCGGGGACCCAGTACTTC
TRBJ2-1 TRBV27 14 many - CASSLSIGYNEQFF TGTGCCAGCAGTTTATCGATTGGGTACAATGAGCAGTTCTTC
TRBJ2-5 TRBV27 16 many - CASSLSRELRQETQYF TGTGCCAGCAGTTTATCTCGGGAGTTGCGCCAAGAGACCCAGTACTTC
TRBJ2-5 TRBV12-3/TRBV12-4 13 many - CASTIGTGETQYF TGTGCCAGCACGATCGGGACGGGAGAGACCCAGTACTTC
TRBJ2-4 TRBV9 19 once TRBD2 CASSVRLAKYPLAKNIQYF TGTGCCAGCAGCGTGAGACTAGCCAAGTACCCTCTAGCCAAAAACATTCAGTACTTC
TRBJ1-2 TRBV6-2/TRBV6-3 14 many - CASSYPGQTTGYTF TGTGCCAGCAGTTACCCCGGACAGACTACTGGCTACACCTTC
TRBJ2-3 TRBV7-3 13 many - CASSFGQTDTQYF TGTGCCAGCAGCTTCGGACAGACCGATACGCAGTATTTT
TRBJ2-1 TRBV27 15 few - CASRALTRANNEQFF TGTGCCAGCCGAGCGCTAACCCGGGCAAACAATGAGCAGTTCTTC
TRBJ1-5 TRBV28 14 few - CASTPDTDNQPQHF TGTGCCAGCACCCCGGATACGGACAATCAGCCCCAGCATTTT
TRBJ1-6 TRBV30 13 many - CAWKKNPDSPLHF TGTGCCTGGAAGAAAAACCCTGATTCACCCCTCCACTTT
TRBJ2-6 TRBV19 16 - - CASSIAGFSGANVLTF TGTGCCAGTAGTATAGCCGGATTCTCTGGGGCCAACGTCCTGACTTTC
TRBJ2-3 TRBV30 12 many - CAWGLVTDTQYF TGTGCCTGGGGGCTCGTCACAGATACGCAGTATTTT
TRBJ2-1 TRBV27 14 - - CASSLFTRVDEQFF TGTGCCAGCAGTCTCTTTACGAGGGTTGATGAGCAGTTCTTC
TRBJ2-1 TRBV5-1 15 many TRBD2 CASIESGSSYNEQFF TGCGCCAGCATTGAAAGCGGGAGCTCCTACAATGAGCAGTTCTTC
TRBJ2-5 TRBV7-2 15 many - CASSLEPGSGETQYF TGTGCCAGCAGCTTAGAACCGGGAAGTGGAGAGACCCAGTACTTC
TRBJ2-3 TRBV18 14 - - CASSPSRARDTQYF TGTGCCAGCTCACCATCGCGCGCGAGAGATACGCAGTATTTT
TRBJ2-1 TRBV5-1 15 many - CASSPEAGSYNEQFF TGCGCCAGCAGCCCGGAAGCGGGCTCCTACAATGAGCAGTTCTTC
TRBJ2-7 TRBV7-6 15 many - CASSQRGTEAYEQYF TGTGCCAGCAGCCAGCGCGGGACGGAAGCCTACGAGCAGTACTTC
TRBJ2-7 TRBV28 14 many - CASSLTGPPYEQYF TGTGCCAGCAGTTTAACGGGGCCGCCGTACGAGCAGTACTTC
TRBJ2-1 TRBV5-5 15 once TRBD2 CASSSLAELYNEQFF TGTGCCAGCAGCTCACTAGCGGAGCTTTACAATGAGCAGTTCTTC
TRBJ1-2 TRBV9 18 - - CASSDTSGRENPGYGYTF TGTGCCAGCAGCGACACCTCGGGCAGGGAGAACCCAGGGTATGGCTACACCTTC
TRBJ1-3 TRBV30 13 - - CAWGGSGWNTIYF TGTGCCTGGGGGGGGTCAGGGTGGAACACCATATATTTT